The 20 T cell receptor beta chains below all came from one sample that was sequenced in a study of T cell changes during pregnancy in multiple sclerosis. Assay used: immunoSEQ multiplex PCR; TCRdb lists only in-frame clones, some missing. The sample yields 70,000 to 95,000 clones, 80% to 95% seen once. The sample was CD4+ T cells from peripheral blood mononuclear cells, taken in the second trimester of pregnancy. These receptors came from a female donor with multiple sclerosis, enrolled in a pregnancy study.

In its sample, this clone was seen once. This chain links TRBV13 with TRBJ2-2; the D is unclear. There are 15 residues in the CDR3. Germline V gene data show CDR1 as PRHDT and CDR2 as FYEKMQ (reference sequence). V dropped 0 bases and J dropped 0 bases, with 5 bases sitting between them. CDR3 amino acids: CASSLGLSNTGELFF. In DNA, the CDR3 is TGTGCCAGCAGCTTAGGACTATCGAACACCGGGGAGCTGTTTTTT.

The rearrangement joins TRBV29-1 to TRBJ2-1; D uncertain. The CDR3 length is 14 residues. V lost 4 bases and J lost 1, with 11 bases in between. Germline CDR1 SQVTM, CDR2 ANQGSEA. In DNA, the CDR3 is TGCAGCGTTGCACAGATGGAATCCTACAATGAGCAGTTCTTC. Protein product: CSVAQMESYNEQFF.

The chain joins TRBV5-1 to TRBJ2-1; perhaps TRBD1 as D (6 bases). Germline CDR1 reads SGHRS; CDR2 reads YFSETQ. Deletions cut 1 base from V and 8 bases from J, with 19 bases between. The length of the CDR3 is 16 residues. CDR3 DNA sequence: TGCGCCAGCAGCTTGATTTCAGGGGTGGGGTCACATGAGCAGTTCTTC. It specifies CASSLISGVGSHEQFF. Variable domain in full (rest from reference TRBV5-1 and TRBJ2-1): KAGVTQTPRYLIKTRGQQVTLSCSPISGHRSVSWYQQTPGQGLQFLFEYFSETQRNKGNFPGRFSGRQFSNSRSEMNVSTLELGDSALYLCASSLISGVGSHEQFFGPGTRLTVL.

This clone was found once. J is TRBJ1-3 and V is TRBV5-1; D is possibly TRBD1 (6 bases). Per germline, CDR1 SGHRS and CDR2 YFSETQ. This CDR3 contains 13 residues. The V end lost 6 bases, the J end lost 3 bases, and 10 bases lay between the germline ends. CDR3 bases: TGCGCCAGCACAGGGGAAAATGGAAACACCATATATTTT. It specifies CASTGENGNTIYF. Looking up the rest from reference TRBV5-1 and TRBJ1-3 gives the full variable domain: KAGVTQTPRYLIKTRGQQVTLSCSPISGHRSVSWYQQTPGQGLQFLFEYFSETQRNKGNFPGRFSGRQFSNSRSEMNVSTLELGDSALYLCASTGENGNTIYFGEGSWLTVV.

This rearrangement joins TRBV6-5 to TRBJ1-2; D is uncertain. Trimming removed 8 bases from V and 5 bases from J, with 21 bases in between. Germline CDR1 and CDR2: MNHEY and SVGAGI. The CDR3 is made up of 15 amino acids. The CDR3 protein is CASRAGSVLAYGYTF. The CDR3 DNA reads as TGTGCCAGCCGAGCAGGCTCAGTCCTCGCATATGGCTACACCTTC.

The count of this clone is one. Here the CDR3 DNA reads TGCAGTGCTCTGGACTGGGAAAAACTGTTTTTT. Translated: CSALDWEKLFF. The gene calls are TRBV20-1 and TRBJ1-4; no reliable D call. This CDR3 has 11 amino acids. Germline assignment: CDR1 DFQATT and CDR2 SNEGSKA (reference sequence). Trimming removed 5 bases at V and 8 bases at J, with 9 bases between.

The CDR3 region has the DNA TGTGCCAGCAGCGTAAAGAGCTCGAACACTGAAGCTTTCTTT. It is translated as CASSVKSSNTEAFF. J is TRBJ1-1 and V is TRBV9; D is unresolved. The CDR3 spans 14 residues. CDR1 and CDR2 from the germline V gene are SGDLS and YYNGEE. Trimming stripped 1 base from V and 1 base from J, with 8 bases between.

The chain employs TRBV11-3 and TRBJ1-2; 9 nucleotides align to TRBD1. The CDR3 sequence is 15 residues long. Trimming took 5 bases from V and 5 from J; bases not matched to a gene: 9. From germline, CDR1 is SGHNT and CDR2 YENEEA. CDR3 coding DNA: TGTGCCAGCAGCCGGAAGTCGGGACAGGGTTATGGCTACACCTTC. It translates to CASSRKSGQGYGYTF.

The chain combines TRBV19 with TRBJ2-7; 14 bases agree with TRBD2. The trim removed 4 bases at V and 3 bases at J, leaving 2 bases unmatched. Germline V lookup: CDR1 LNHDA, CDR2 SQIVND (reference sequence). The CDR3 extends over 15 amino acids. The DNA for the CDR3 is TGTGCCAGTAGTAGACTAGCGGGGGGGGGCTACGAGCAGTACTTC. Amino acids: CASSRLAGGGYEQYF. The full variable domain, completed using reference TRBV19 and TRBJ2-7, is DGGITQSPKYLFRKEGQNVTLSCEQNLNHDAMYWYRQDPGQGLRLIYYSQIVNDFQKGDIAEGYSVSREKKESFPLTVTSAQKNPTAFYLCASSRLAGGGYEQYFGPGTRLTVT.

The chain couples TRBV4-1 to TRBJ1-1; 10 bases agree with TRBD1. Unmatched junction bases numbered 6, after V lost 0 bases and J lost 5 bases. Germline CDR1 and CDR2: MGHRA and YSYEKL. The CDR3 length is 16 residues. CDR3 sequence (DNA): TGCGCCAGCAGCCAAGAAAGGACAGGGGGTCGGACTGAAGCTTTCTTT. This codes for CASSQERTGGRTEAFF.

This chain links TRBV4-3 with TRBJ2-5; TRBD2 agrees at 11 bases. The CDR3 contains 17 residues. Looked up from germline, CDR1 is LGHNA and CDR2 is YSLEER. The ends lost 0 bases at V and 5 bases at J; junction bases unmatched: 8. CDR3 nucleotides: TGCGCCAGCAGCCAAGATCCACTAGCGGGGGCTGGGGAGACCCAGTACTTC. It translates to CASSQDPLAGAGETQYF.

The chain has TRBV28 and TRBJ2-7; 8 nucleotides align to TRBD2. J gave up 1 base and V 2 bases, and 7 bases lay outside the gene matches. Germline loops: CDR1 MDHEN, CDR2 SYDVKM. This CDR3 region has 16 residues. The CDR3 reads CASSLPGGASSYEQYF. The CDR3 nucleotides are TGTGCCAGCAGTTTACCGGGAGGGGCAAGTTCCTACGAGCAGTACTTC.

V usage is TRBV27 and J usage is TRBJ2-7; 8 positions match TRBD1. Germline V gives CDR1 MNHEY, CDR2 SMNVEV (reference sequence). This CDR3 has 15 residues. V lost 2 bases, J lost 2 bases, and 5 bases stayed unmatched. The CDR3, as DNA: TGTGCCAGCAGTTTAAAGGACAGGGCCCCCTACGAGCAGTACTTC. Translating it yields CASSLKDRAPYEQYF.

V is TRBV5-1 and J is TRBJ2-1; 9 nucleotides match TRBD2. Germline loops: CDR1 SGHRS, CDR2 YFSETQ. The CDR3 runs 17 residues. With V trimmed by 1 base and J by 0 bases, 5 bases remained unmatched. The CDR3 spells CASSLYSGSISYNEQFF. Here the CDR3 DNA reads TGCGCCAGCAGCTTGTATAGCGGGAGCATCTCCTACAATGAGCAGTTCTTC. The complete variable domain, with remaining parts taken from reference TRBV5-1 and TRBJ2-1, reads KAGVTQTPRYLIKTRGQQVTLSCSPISGHRSVSWYQQTPGQGLQFLFEYFSETQRNKGNFPGRFSGRQFSNSRSEMNVSTLELGDSALYLCASSLYSGSISYNEQFFGPGTRLTVL.

The table lists this clone with a count of one. The rearrangement uses TRBV11-1 and TRBJ2-1, with 11 bases identical to TRBD2. The CDR3 extends over 16 amino acids. Germline loops: CDR1 SGHAT, CDR2 FQDESV (reference sequence). The J segment lost 5 bases and the V segment lost 5 bases, leaving 8 bases of the junction unmatched. This CDR3 is CASSQRRLAGNNEQFF. The CDR3 DNA follows: TGTGCCAGCAGCCAGAGACGACTAGCGGGGAACAATGAGCAGTTCTTC.

This chain connects TRBV10-3 to TRBJ1-5; the match to TRBD1 covers 10 bases. This CDR3 is 14 amino acids long. Germline V gives CDR1 ENHRY, CDR2 SYGVKD. Losses at the gene ends were 5 bases for V and 7 bases for J; bases not matched to a gene: 5. CDR3 amino acids: CAISRGTGDQPQHF. In DNA, the CDR3 is TGTGCCATCAGTCGAGGGACAGGGGACCAGCCCCAGCATTTT.

The chain combines TRBV27 with TRBJ1-2; the D gene is possibly TRBD1 (6 bases). The V gene lost 6 bases and the J gene lost 0 bases, with 14 bases spanning the gap. The germline V gene has CDR1 MNHEY and CDR2 SMNVEV (reference sequence). There are 15 residues in the CDR3. The CDR3, as DNA: TGTGCCAGCAGAGAAAGGGGGTCTCCTAACTATGGCTACACCTTC. This codes for CASRERGSPNYGYTF.

This clone was detected once. The genes are TRBV27 and TRBJ1-1; D is unclear. The CDR3 length is 15 residues. V was cut by 2 bases and J by 1 base, with 11 bases left in between. Germline V CDR1 and CDR2: MNHEY, SMNVEV (reference sequence). CDR3 in DNA: TGTGCCAGCAGTTTAGAAGGGAGTAAGAACACTGAAGCTTTCTTT. It translates to CASSLEGSKNTEAFF.

This chain uses TRBV2 with TRBJ2-7; TRBD2 is a possible D gene (5 bases). Germline V gene sequence: CDR1 SNHLY, CDR2 FYNNEI. This CDR3 contains 15 residues. V gave up 4 bases and J gave up 3 bases, with 16 bases separating them. DNA for the CDR3: TGTGCCAGCAGTGCTCGACACGCCGGGAACTACGAGCAGTACTTC. Its protein product is CASSARHAGNYEQYF.

Remarks on this clone: Relative to the germline gene, one junction end is altered; a read error may explain this. The V and J genes are TRBV10-3 and TRBJ1-5; D might be TRBD1 (5 bases). CDR1 and CDR2 from the germline V gene are ENHRY and SYGVKD. The CDR3 covers 15 residues. The CDR3 reads CAISAADSSNHPQHF. The CDR3 DNA reads as TGTGCCATCAGTGCAGCTGACAGTAGCAATCACCCCCAGCATTTT.